A selection of T cell receptor beta chains follows, all from one sample in a study of cytomegalovirus exposure and HLA in healthy donors. Libraries were prepared by immunoSEQ multiplex PCR; TCRdb keeps only in-frame clonotypes and omits some of them. The sample yields approximately 160,000 clones, 80% seen once. The sequencing sample was made of PBMCs. These receptors came from a young man in good health and CMV-seropositive. Both conserved end residues are part of each CDR3. D genes are given only for firm matches. Expanded clones get a size class; other rows say once, few or many, or leave the size out.

size,J,V,D,DNA,CDR3
-,TRBJ1-2,TRBV28,-,TGTGCCAGCAGTACCCGGCAGGGCCGTCACAGTGGCTACACCTTC,CASSTRQGRHSGYTF
-,TRBJ2-4,TRBV28,TRBD2,TGTGCCAGCAGTTTTTTGCGGGAGGGGGAAAACATTCAGTACTTC,CASSFLREGENIQYF
-,TRBJ2-1,TRBV19,TRBD1,TGTGCCAGTAAAGGACAGGGGGCAGGTGAGCAGTTCTTC,CASKGQGAGEQFF
once,TRBJ2-2,TRBV27,-,TGTGCCAGCAGTTTTCGGGGAACCGGGGAGCTGTTTTTT,CASSFRGTGELFF
-,TRBJ2-6,TRBV4-3,-,TGCGCCAGCAGCCAAGATCCCCTTTACTCTGGGGCCAACGTCCTGACTTTC,CASSQDPLYSGANVLTF
-,TRBJ2-3,TRBV5-1,TRBD2,TGCGCCAGCAGCTTGGAACTAGCGGGGTCAGATACGCAGTATTTT,CASSLELAGSDTQYF
-,TRBJ2-1,TRBV5-4,-,TGTGCCAGCAGCTCCGTCCGGGACTTGAGCTCCTACAATGAGCAGTTCTTC,CASSSVRDLSSYNEQFF
-,TRBJ2-3,TRBV28,-,TGTGCCAGCAGTCCGATAGCGGAGACCACAGATACGCAGTATTTT,CASSPIAETTDTQYF
-,TRBJ1-3,TRBV5-1,-,TGCGCCAGCAGCCTAACCCTGGCGGGATCTGGAAACACCATATATTTT,CASSLTLAGSGNTIYF
-,TRBJ2-3,TRBV20-1,TRBD2,TGCAGCGGACTAGAGGGAAATACGCAGTATTTT,CSGLEGNTQYF
-,TRBJ1-1,TRBV7-3,-,TGTGCCAGCAGCTCCAGTGATGGCACTGAAGCTTTCTTT,CASSSSDGTEAFF
once,TRBJ1-6,TRBV25-1,-,TGTGCCAGCAGTCCGCGGGGCTATAATTCACCCCTCCACTTT,CASSPRGYNSPLHF
-,TRBJ2-1,TRBV7-2,TRBD1,TGTGCCAGCAGGACTCCGGGACAGGGAAATAATGAGCAGTTCTTC,CASRTPGQGNNEQFF
-,TRBJ1-5,TRBV27,TRBD1,TGTGCCAGCAGTAGGGGGCTTAGCGACAATCAGCCCCAGCATTTT,CASSRGLSDNQPQHF
-,TRBJ1-1,TRBV7-9,-,TGTGCCAGCAGCTTAAGTCCGGGAAGCACTGAAGCTTTCTTT,CASSLSPGSTEAFF
-,TRBJ1-1,TRBV6-1,-,TGTGCCAGCAGTGAAGCAGCAAGGACTACTTTCTTT,CASSEAARTTFF
-,TRBJ2-3,TRBV6-5,TRBD2,TGTGCCAGCACCCTCAGCGGGGTACTCACAGATACGCAGTATTTT,CASTLSGVLTDTQYF
-,TRBJ2-1,TRBV28,TRBD2,TGTGCCAGCACTCGAACTAGCGGGGCGAGGAATGAGCAGTTCTTC,CASTRTSGARNEQFF
-,TRBJ2-7,TRBV5-1,TRBD2,TGCGCCAGCAGCTTGGGAGGGGGGACTAGCGGGTTCTCCTACGAGCAGTACTTC,CASSLGGGTSGFSYEQYF
-,TRBJ1-1,TRBV11-3,-,TGTGCCAGCAGCTTATACCCGGAGGAGAACACTGAAGCTTTCTTT,CASSLYPEENTEAFF
-,TRBJ2-3,TRBV30,-,TGTGCCTGGAGAGCCAGGGGGGCTCAGTATTTT,CAWRARGAQYF
-,TRBJ1-1,TRBV19,-,TGTGCCAGTAGTATCTCCTTATGGGCTAACACTGAAGCTTTCTTT,CASSISLWANTEAFF
-,TRBJ1-1,TRBV7-9,TRBD1,TGTGCCAGTGACAGGGTGAACACTGAAGCTTTCTTT,CASDRVNTEAFF